Shown below are 5 T cell receptor beta chains from a single sample sequenced in a study of control samples from healthy donors and cancer patients. Sequenced by immunoSEQ multiplex PCR; TCRdb stores in-frame clones only, minus some. The repertoire holds around 100,000 clones, with roughly 92% as singletons. Sequencing input: blood. These receptors originate from a human donor in good health. The donor label of this sample is uncertain.

This chain's CDR3 is CAISESAGGTEAFF. DNA for the CDR3: TGTGCCATCAGTGAGTCGGCAGGGGGCACTGAAGCTTTCTTT. This chain connects TRBV10-3 to TRBJ1-1; 7 nucleotides agree with TRBD1. The CDR3 has 14 residues. V lost 0 bases and J lost 4; bases outside the gene matches: 2. Germline lookup yields CDR1 ENHRY and CDR2 SYGVKD.

The CDR3 region has the DNA TGTGCCAGCAGCCAAGGGACAAATGAGCAGTTCTTC. As protein: CASSQGTNEQFF. The V call is TRBV6-4, the J call TRBJ2-1; TRBD1 is a possible D gene (6 bases). Trimming removed 6 bases at V and 7 bases at J, with 10 bases between. Germline V gene lookup returns CDR1 MRHNA and CDR2 SNTAGT. CDR3 size: 12 residues.

This rearrangement joins TRBV5-4 to TRBJ1-4; no definite D call. Germline CDR1 reads SGHNT; CDR2 reads YYREEE (reference sequence). The CDR3 is 14 residues long. Trimming removed 0 bases from V and 3 bases from J, with 6 bases in between. CDR3 DNA sequence: TGTGCCAGCAGCTTGGAGGTGGCTAATGAAAAACTGTTTTTT. This translates into CASSLEVANEKLFF. Looking up the rest from reference TRBV5-4 and TRBJ1-4 gives the full variable domain: ETGVTQSPTHLIKTRGQQVTLRCSSQSGHNTVSWYQQALGQGPQFIFQYYREEENGRGNFPPRFSGLQFPNYSSELNVNALELDDSALYLCASSLEVANEKLFFGSGTQLSVL.

The chain links TRBV18 to TRBJ2-1; 11 positions agree with TRBD2. With 1 base clipped from V and 2 bases from J, the junction kept 7 bases outside the gene matches. The CDR3 loop spans 18 amino acids. CDR1 KGHSH and CDR2 LQKENI come from the germline V gene. Here the CDR3 DNA reads TGTGCCAGCTCACCACTTGCTAGCGGGGGGCCTACCTACAATGAGCAGTTCTTC. It codes for CASSPLASGGPTYNEQFF.

The chain couples TRBV30 to TRBJ2-2, with D possibly being TRBD1 (7 bases). Trimming removed 0 bases at V and 6 bases at J, with 17 bases between. This CDR3 spans 16 amino acids. CDR1 is GTSNPN, CDR2 SVGIG, per germline (reference sequence). CDR3 sequence reads: CAWSVLGRGAPGELFF. As DNA, the CDR3 is TGTGCCTGGAGTGTATTGGGCAGGGGGGCACCCGGGGAGCTGTTTTTT.